Each of the 25 T cell receptor beta chains below was sequenced from the same sample in a study of blood T cell repertoires in COVID-19. The table came from immunoSEQ multiplex PCR; TCRdb's copy has only in-frame clones and leaves some out. The sample yields around 89,000 clones, less than 80% seen once. Source material: peripheral blood. These receptors were obtained from a woman aged 80 or over with acute or convalescent COVID-19.

The chain is built from TRBV7-8 and TRBJ1-1; the match to TRBD1 covers 9 bases. Losses at the gene ends were 4 bases for V and 0 bases for J; bases not matched to a gene: 15. The CDR3 is 19 residues long. The germline V gene encodes CDR1 SGHVS and CDR2 FQNEAQ. CDR3 in amino acids: CASSSQLTSGQGLNTEAFF. In DNA form, the CDR3 reads TGTGCCAGCAGCTCCCAACTTACATCGGGACAGGGCCTGAACACTGAAGCTTTCTTT. Looking up the rest from reference TRBV7-8 and TRBJ1-1 gives the full variable domain: GAGVSQSPRYKVAKRGQDVALRCDPISGHVSLFWYQQALGQGPEFLTYFQNEAQLDKSGLPSDRFFAERPEGSVSTLKIQRTQQEDSAVYLCASSSQLTSGQGLNTEAFFGQGTRLTVV.

This clone came up a few times. The chain combines TRBV4-1 with TRBJ1-2; D is ambiguous. This CDR3 contains 15 residues. V was clipped by 4 bases and J by 6 bases, with 18 bases between them. Per germline, CDR1 MGHRA and CDR2 YSYEKL. This CDR3 is CASSPANTRVDGYTF. CDR3 sequence (DNA): TGCGCCAGCAGCCCCGCTAATACCCGGGTTGATGGCTACACCTTC.

This chain joins TRBV14 and TRBJ2-3, with D hard to call. This CDR3 has 12 residues. With 3 bases removed from V and 3 bases from J, the gap between germline ends came to 4 bases. Germline values: CDR1 SGHDN, CDR2 FVKESK. The CDR3, as DNA: TGTGCCAGCAGCCATAGTACAGATACGCAGTATTTT. Encoded protein: CASSHSTDTQYF.

This sequence joins TRBV2 and TRBJ2-7; TRBD2 agrees at 7 bases. V trimming: 7 bases; J trimming: 3 bases; junction bases outside the gene matches: 9. The V gene's germline CDR1 is SNHLY and CDR2 FYNNEI. The CDR3 runs 14 residues. The chain's CDR3 is CASNPAGPLYEQYF. Here the CDR3 DNA reads TGTGCCAGCAACCCAGCGGGGCCCCTCTACGAGCAGTACTTC.

This clone was observed once. J is TRBJ1-2 and V is TRBV24-1; 9 nucleotides align to TRBD1. The CDR3 runs 14 residues. V trimming: 6 bases; J trimming: 7 bases; junction bases outside the gene matches: 8. Germline CDR1 reads KGHDR; CDR2 reads SFDVKD. CDR3 sequence: CATSPGQGTSGYTF. As DNA, the CDR3 is TGTGCCACCAGTCCGGGACAGGGAACGTCTGGCTACACCTTC.

The V call is TRBV4-3, the J call TRBJ2-2; D remains unclear. Germline V gives CDR1 LGHNA, CDR2 YSLEER. V was pared by 1 base and J by 4 bases, with 10 bases between. This CDR3 spans 15 amino acids. The DNA of the CDR3 is TGCGCCAGCAGCCAAGTAGGCCAGGCCACCGGGGAGCTGTTTTTT. This sequence encodes CASSQVGQATGELFF.

This clone has a count of ten or more. V and J are TRBV16 and TRBJ2-7; 7 nucleotides align to TRBD1. The CDR3 consists of 16 residues. V was pared by 1 base and J by 0 bases, with 6 bases of the junction left unmatched. Germline V gene lookup returns CDR1 KGHSY and CDR2 FQNENV. The CDR3 loop reads CASSQFPQGSSYEQYF. For the CDR3, the DNA is TGTGCCAGCAGCCAATTCCCACAGGGGAGCTCCTACGAGCAGTACTTC.

The chain uses TRBV27 and TRBJ1-1; TRBD1 is a possible D gene (6 bases). The CDR3 has 16 amino acids. V was trimmed by 7 bases and J by 3 bases, leaving 21 bases between them. Germline lookup yields CDR1 MNHEY and CDR2 SMNVEV (reference sequence). The CDR3 DNA reads as TGTGCCAGCAACGGACAGAGAAGTGTTGGGGACACTGAAGCTTTCTTT. Encoded protein: CASNGQRSVGDTEAFF.

The CDR3 DNA reads TGCGCCAGCAGGTTTACTAGCGGGGACCAAGAGACCCAGTACTTC. Encoded protein: CASRFTSGDQETQYF. The rearrangement joins TRBV5-1 to TRBJ2-5, with 10 bases lining up with TRBD2. V shed 5 bases and J 0 bases; nucleotides not matched to a gene: 4. CDR1 and CDR2 from the germline V gene are SGHRS and YFSETQ. This CDR3 has 15 amino acids.

CDR3 in amino acids: CASSYGRGTNYGYTF. CDR3 nucleotides: TGTGCCAGCAGTTACGGAAGGGGAACTAACTATGGCTACACCTTC. The J gene is TRBJ1-2, the V gene TRBV6-6; TRBD1 might be the D (5 bases). V dropped 2 bases and J dropped 0 bases, with 10 bases sitting between them. The CDR3 runs to 15 residues. Germline CDR1 reads MNHNY; CDR2 reads SVGAGI (reference sequence).

The CDR3 loop is CASTSQGGGGYTF. In DNA, the CDR3 is TGTGCCAGCACCTCTCAGGGAGGGGGTGGCTACACCTTC. The chain has TRBV28 and TRBJ1-2, with D possibly being TRBD1 (6 bases). Germline V gene data show CDR1 as MDHEN and CDR2 as SYDVKM. The CDR3 is 13 residues long. V was pared by 7 bases and J by 7 bases, with 16 bases between.

V and J are TRBV6-6 and TRBJ1-2, with 12 bases fitting TRBD1. After removal of 2 bases from V and 7 bases from J, the junction contained 5 bases not matched to a gene. The length of the CDR3 is 15 residues. Germline values: CDR1 MNHNY, CDR2 SVGAGI (reference sequence). In nucleotides, the CDR3 is TGTGCCAGCAGTTACCCGGGACAGGGGGCTGGTGGCTACACCTTC. Its protein is CASSYPGQGAGGYTF.

The sample holds a few counts of this clone. The chain employs TRBV2 and TRBJ1-2; 7 nucleotides match TRBD1. The CDR3 is 14 residues long. The germline V gene encodes CDR1 SNHLY and CDR2 FYNNEI. V was pared by 1 base and J by 6 bases, with 5 bases of the junction left unmatched. CDR3 coding DNA: TGTGCCAGCAGTGAAGATGGAGGGGGCGATGGCTACACCTTC. Its translation: CASSEDGGGDGYTF.

This chain connects TRBV7-9 to TRBJ2-2; TRBD2 matches 8 bases. Losses at the gene ends were 5 bases for V and 6 bases for J; bases not matched to a gene: 11. The CDR3 spans 16 residues. Germline assignment: CDR1 SEHNR and CDR2 FQNEAQ (reference sequence). This CDR3 is CASSVSGGERAGELFF. DNA of the CDR3: TGTGCCAGCAGCGTCAGCGGGGGCGAGAGGGCCGGGGAGCTGTTTTTT.

The gene calls are TRBV7-2 and TRBJ1-6; D possibly corresponds to TRBD1 (5 bases). The CDR3 sequence is 14 residues long. Deletions cut 6 bases from V and 5 bases from J, with 11 bases between. From germline, CDR1 is SGHTA and CDR2 FQGNSA. The CDR3 DNA reads TGTGCCAGCAGGAACCAGGGAAATAATTCACCCCTCCACTTT. Protein product: CASRNQGNNSPLHF.

There are a few counts of this clone. This sequence joins TRBV5-4 and TRBJ2-3; D gene ambiguous. The CDR3 is 13 amino acids. V was cut by 1 base and J by 3 bases, with 6 bases left in between. Germline lookup yields CDR1 SGHNT and CDR2 YYREEE (reference sequence). DNA of the CDR3: TGTGCCAGCAGCTTGACAGAGACAGATACGCAGTATTTT. Translated: CASSLTETDTQYF.

The V gene is TRBV19, the J gene TRBJ2-3, with TRBD2 matching over 7 bases. This CDR3 has 17 amino acids. Trimming took 6 bases from V and 0 from J; bases not matched to a gene: 12. Germline V CDR1 and CDR2: LNHDA, SQIVND (reference sequence). The CDR3 here is CASSASRSGDSTDTQYF. CDR3 coding DNA: TGTGCCAGTAGCGCCTCGAGGAGCGGGGATAGCACAGATACGCAGTATTTT.

V gene TRBV18 combines with J gene TRBJ2-7, with 8 bases lining up with TRBD2. The V and J ends lost 4 bases and 0 bases, in that order; junction bases with no gene match: 14. The CDR3 loop spans 18 amino acids. Per germline, CDR1 KGHSH and CDR2 LQKENI. The CDR3 protein is CASSRSGGADPGSYEQYF. DNA of the CDR3: TGTGCCAGCTCACGGTCCGGGGGGGCAGATCCCGGCTCCTACGAGCAGTACTTC.

The chain is built from TRBV20-1 and TRBJ2-1; TRBD2 aligns across 7 bases. This CDR3 region has 16 residues. Germline V CDR1 and CDR2: DFQATT, SNEGSKA (reference sequence). V dropped 3 bases and J dropped 0; count of bases not matched to a gene: 8. In DNA, the CDR3 is TGCAGTGCTAGTTACCTAGCGGTGAGCTCCTACAATGAGCAGTTCTTC. Translation gives CSASYLAVSSYNEQFF.

This chain connects TRBV6-2 or TRBV6-3 to TRBJ1-5, with TRBD1 matching 7 bases. Trimming at V came to 5 bases and at J to 0 bases, leaving 10 bases not matched to a gene. The germline V gene encodes CDR1 MNHEY and CDR2 SVGEGT. The CDR3 spans 17 residues. CDR3 loop: CASSTRDSEYSNQPQHF. The CDR3 region has the DNA TGTGCCAGCAGTACGAGGGACAGTGAGTATAGCAATCAGCCCCAGCATTTT.

The chain employs TRBV25-1 and TRBJ2-7; TRBD1 matches at 10 bases. The germline V gene has CDR1 MGHDK and CDR2 SYGVNS. The length of the CDR3 is 15 residues. J lost 6 bases, V lost 3 bases, and 8 bases had no gene match. The DNA of the CDR3 is TGTGCCAGCAGTGATTTGGACAGGGGGGCCTTCGAGCAGTACTTC. This gives the protein CASSDLDRGAFEQYF.

The chain is built from TRBV6-2 or TRBV6-3 and TRBJ1-6; TRBD1 aligns across 7 bases. The trim removed 4 bases at V and 7 bases at J, leaving 10 bases unmatched. CDR1 MNHEY and CDR2 SVGEGT come from the germline V gene. CDR3 size: 16 residues. For the CDR3, the DNA is TGTGCCAGCAGTTGGATTCCCCCAGGGGGGAATTCACCCCTCCACTTT. This codes for CASSWIPPGGNSPLHF.

This chain links TRBV27 with TRBJ2-7; the match to TRBD1 covers 7 bases. The CDR3 is made up of 14 amino acids. V shed 4 bases and J 2 bases; nucleotides not matched to a gene: 5. Germline V gene data show CDR1 as MNHEY and CDR2 as SMNVEV (reference sequence). CDR3: CASSYRTGAYEQYF. CDR3 sequence (DNA): TGTGCCAGCAGTTACCGGACAGGAGCCTACGAGCAGTACTTC.

The chain is built from TRBV19 and TRBJ1-5, with a possible D match to TRBD1 (6 bases). CDR3 length: 17 residues. From germline, CDR1 is LNHDA and CDR2 SQIVND (reference sequence). Trimming removed 5 bases at V and 5 bases at J, with 22 bases between. As DNA, the CDR3 is TGTGCCAGTAGTTACTCGGGCAGGACAGAAGTTTATCAGCCCCAGCATTTT. It specifies CASSYSGRTEVYQPQHF.

Points on this clone: Other DNA sequences within the sample encode an identical CDR3. The chain employs TRBV5-6 and TRBJ1-6; perhaps TRBD1 as D (5 bases). The V end was cut by 2 bases, the J end by 4 bases, with 7 bases between. Germline CDR1 is SGHDT and CDR2 is YYEEEE. This CDR3 spans 14 amino acids. DNA for the CDR3: TGTGCCAGCAGCTTAGGACAATATAATTCACCCCTCCACTTT. Residues: CASSLGQYNSPLHF. The whole variable domain, remainder taken from reference TRBV5-6 and TRBJ1-6, is DAGVTQSPTHLIKTRGQQVTLRCSPKSGHDTVSWYQQALGQGPQFIFQYYEEEERQRGNFPDRFSGHQFPNYSSELNVNALLLGDSALYLCASSLGQYNSPLHFGNGTRLTVT.